This T cell receptor beta chain was identified during a study of T cell repertoires in cytomegalovirus infection. Across the whole study: Epitope selection comprised recently identified HLA-C-restricted CMV epitopes and well-studied HLA-B-restricted CMV epitopes. The public TCR beta signatures pointed to both CMV infection and matching HLA type.

In TCRdb, the reads were re-called with MiXCR into one record per CDR3 protein. Among some 940,000 distinct CDR3 sequences listed, roughly 30% were seen once. Concerning this clonotype itself: What it binds is not known.

Germline V gives CDR1 MNHEY, CDR2 SVGEGT. V shed 10 bases and J 2 bases; nucleotides not matched to a gene: 2. This CDR3 region has 12 residues. Study results and limitations: Summed public TCR beta family frequency identified CMV carriers bearing the relevant HLA. HLA-C-restricted CMV clonotypes gave the most frequent clonotype in two of eight donors.

The origin of this receptor is a human donor in good health (CMV status not recorded). Some clones in this sample may be carry-over from other donors' samples. This rearrangement joins TRBV6-2 or TRBV6-3 to TRBJ2-3, with TRBD1 matching over 8 bases. The sequenced sample was cultured CD8+ T cells from PBMCs, obtained from culture after CMV antigen stimulation. The CDR3: CATQGATDTQYF. Here the CDR3 DNA reads TGTGCCACTCAGGGGGCCACAGATACGCAGTATTTT.